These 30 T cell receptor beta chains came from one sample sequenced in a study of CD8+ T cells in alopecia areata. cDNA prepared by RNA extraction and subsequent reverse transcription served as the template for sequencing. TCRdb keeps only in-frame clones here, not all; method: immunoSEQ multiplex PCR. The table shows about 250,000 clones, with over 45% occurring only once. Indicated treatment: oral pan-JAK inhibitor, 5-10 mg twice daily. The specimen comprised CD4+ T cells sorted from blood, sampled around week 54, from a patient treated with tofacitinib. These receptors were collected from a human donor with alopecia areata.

The CDR3 is CASSQDPTTNTEAFF. CDR3 in DNA: TGCGCCAGCAGCCAAGATCCTACTACGAACACTGAAGCTTTCTTT. V is TRBV4-1 and J is TRBJ1-1; unclear D gene. The CDR3 length is 15 residues. Deletions cut 0 bases from V and 1 base from J, with 9 bases between. Germline V lookup: CDR1 MGHRA, CDR2 YSYEKL.

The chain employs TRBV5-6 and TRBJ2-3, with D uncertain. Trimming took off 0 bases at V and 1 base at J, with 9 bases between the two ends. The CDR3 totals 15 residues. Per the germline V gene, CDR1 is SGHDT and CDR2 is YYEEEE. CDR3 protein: CASSLDTRRTDTQYF. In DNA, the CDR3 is TGTGCCAGCAGCTTGGACACCAGGCGCACAGATACGCAGTATTTT.

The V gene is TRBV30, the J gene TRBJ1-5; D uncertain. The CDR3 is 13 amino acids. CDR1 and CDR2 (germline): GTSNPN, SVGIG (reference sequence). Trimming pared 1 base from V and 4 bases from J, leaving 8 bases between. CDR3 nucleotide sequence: TGTGCCTGGAGTGCTATAGCAAATCAGCCCCAGCATTTT. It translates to CAWSAIANQPQHF.

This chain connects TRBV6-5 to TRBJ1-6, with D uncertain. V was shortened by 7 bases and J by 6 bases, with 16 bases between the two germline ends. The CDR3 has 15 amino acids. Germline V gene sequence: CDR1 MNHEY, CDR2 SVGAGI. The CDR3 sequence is CASKEAPWSNSPLHF. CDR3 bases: TGTGCCAGCAAGGAGGCCCCATGGAGTAATTCACCCCTCCACTTT.

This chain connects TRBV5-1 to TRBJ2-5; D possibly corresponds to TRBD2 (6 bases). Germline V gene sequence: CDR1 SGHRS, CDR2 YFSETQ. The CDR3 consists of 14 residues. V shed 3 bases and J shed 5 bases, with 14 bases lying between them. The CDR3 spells CASSWDSPRETQYF. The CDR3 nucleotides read TGCGCCAGCAGCTGGGACTCCCCGAGGGAGACCCAGTACTTC.

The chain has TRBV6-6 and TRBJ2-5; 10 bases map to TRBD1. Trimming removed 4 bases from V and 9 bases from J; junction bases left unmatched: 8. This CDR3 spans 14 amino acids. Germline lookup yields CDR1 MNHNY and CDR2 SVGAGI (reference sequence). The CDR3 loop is CASSFRQGAISQYF. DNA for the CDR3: TGTGCCAGCAGTTTTCGACAGGGGGCAATTTCCCAGTACTTC.

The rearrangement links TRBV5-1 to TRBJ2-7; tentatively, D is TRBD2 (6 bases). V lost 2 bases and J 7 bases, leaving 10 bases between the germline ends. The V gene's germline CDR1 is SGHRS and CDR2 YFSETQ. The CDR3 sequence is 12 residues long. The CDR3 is CASSFAGTEQYF. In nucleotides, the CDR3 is TGCGCCAGCAGCTTCGCCGGGACTGAGCAGTACTTC.

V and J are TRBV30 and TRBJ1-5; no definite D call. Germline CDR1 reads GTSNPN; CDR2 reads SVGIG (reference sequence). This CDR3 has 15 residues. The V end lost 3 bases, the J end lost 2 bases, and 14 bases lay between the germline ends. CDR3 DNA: TGTGCCTGGAGGATGGGAGGTGGGGGCAATCAGCCCCAGCATTTT. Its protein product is CAWRMGGGGNQPQHF.

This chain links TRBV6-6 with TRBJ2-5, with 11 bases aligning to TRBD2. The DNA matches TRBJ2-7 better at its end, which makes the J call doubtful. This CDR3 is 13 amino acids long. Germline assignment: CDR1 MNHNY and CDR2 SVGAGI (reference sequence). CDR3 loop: CATIAGGSYEQYF. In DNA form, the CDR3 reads TGTGCCACCATAGCGGGGGGGTCCTACGAGCAGTACTTC.

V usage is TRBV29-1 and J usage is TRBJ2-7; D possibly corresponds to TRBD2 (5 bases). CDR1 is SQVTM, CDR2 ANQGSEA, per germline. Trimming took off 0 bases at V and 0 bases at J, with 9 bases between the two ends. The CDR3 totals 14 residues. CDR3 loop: CSVEDRGSSYEQYF. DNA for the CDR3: TGCAGCGTTGAAGATCGAGGGAGCTCCTACGAGCAGTACTTC.

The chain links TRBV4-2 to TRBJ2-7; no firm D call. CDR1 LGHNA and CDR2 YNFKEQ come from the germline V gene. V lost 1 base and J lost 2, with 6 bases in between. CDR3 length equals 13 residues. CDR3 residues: CASSQAGTYEQYF. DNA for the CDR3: TGTGCCAGCAGCCAAGCTGGAACCTACGAGCAGTACTTC.

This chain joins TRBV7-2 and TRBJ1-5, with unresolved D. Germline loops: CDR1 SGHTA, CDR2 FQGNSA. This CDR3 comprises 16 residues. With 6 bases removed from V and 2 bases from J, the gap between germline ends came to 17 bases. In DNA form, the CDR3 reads TGTGCCAGCAGTTTGTATCTGGGTCGGGGCAATCAGCCCCAGCATTTT. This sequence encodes CASSLYLGRGNQPQHF.

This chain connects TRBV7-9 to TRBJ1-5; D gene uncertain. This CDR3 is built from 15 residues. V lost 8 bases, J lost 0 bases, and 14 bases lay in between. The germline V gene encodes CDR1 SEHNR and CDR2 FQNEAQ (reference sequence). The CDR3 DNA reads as TGTGCCAGCGCTTTGGGCGATTCTAGCAATCAGCCCCAGCATTTT. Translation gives CASALGDSSNQPQHF.

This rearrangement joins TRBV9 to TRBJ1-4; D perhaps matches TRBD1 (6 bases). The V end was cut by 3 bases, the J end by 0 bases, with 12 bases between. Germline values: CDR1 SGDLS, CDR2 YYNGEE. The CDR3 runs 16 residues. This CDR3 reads CASSAAPGATNEKLFF. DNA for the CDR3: TGTGCCAGCAGCGCTGCACCAGGGGCAACTAATGAAAAACTGTTTTTT. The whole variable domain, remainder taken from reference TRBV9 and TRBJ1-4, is DSGVTQTPKHLITATGQRVTLRCSPRSGDLSVYWYQQSLDQGLQFLIQYYNGEERAKGNILERFSAQQFPDLHSELNLSSLELGDSALYFCASSAAPGATNEKLFFGSGTQLSVL.

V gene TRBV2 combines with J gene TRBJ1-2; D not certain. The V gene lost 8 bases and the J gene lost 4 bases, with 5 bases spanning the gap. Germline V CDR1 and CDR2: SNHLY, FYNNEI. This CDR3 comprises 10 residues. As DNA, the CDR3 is TGTGCCAGCGCGAGCTATGGCTACACCTTC. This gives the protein CASASYGYTF.

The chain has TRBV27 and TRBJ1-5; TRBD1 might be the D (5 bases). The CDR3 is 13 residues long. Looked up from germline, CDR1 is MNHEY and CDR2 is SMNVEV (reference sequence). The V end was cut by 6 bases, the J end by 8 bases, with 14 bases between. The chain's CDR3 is CASSRDRREPQHF. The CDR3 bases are TGTGCCAGCAGCCGGGACCGGCGGGAGCCCCAGCATTTT.

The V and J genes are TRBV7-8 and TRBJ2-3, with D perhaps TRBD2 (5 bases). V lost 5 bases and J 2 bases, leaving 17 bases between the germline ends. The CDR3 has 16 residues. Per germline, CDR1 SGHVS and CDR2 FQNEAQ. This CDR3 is CASSPYAGLDTDTQYF. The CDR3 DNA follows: TGTGCCAGCAGCCCGTACGCTGGACTTGACACAGATACGCAGTATTTT. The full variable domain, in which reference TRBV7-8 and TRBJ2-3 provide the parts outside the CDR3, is GAGVSQSPRYKVAKRGQDVALRCDPISGHVSLFWYQQALGQGPEFLTYFQNEAQLDKSGLPSDRFFAERPEGSVSTLKIQRTQQEDSAVYLCASSPYAGLDTDTQYFGPGTRLTVL.

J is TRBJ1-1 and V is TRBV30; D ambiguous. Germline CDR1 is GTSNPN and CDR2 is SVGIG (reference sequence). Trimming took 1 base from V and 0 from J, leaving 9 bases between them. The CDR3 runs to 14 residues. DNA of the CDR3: TGTGCCTGGAGTGGCCGGGGTATGAACACTGAAGCTTTCTTT. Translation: CAWSGRGMNTEAFF.

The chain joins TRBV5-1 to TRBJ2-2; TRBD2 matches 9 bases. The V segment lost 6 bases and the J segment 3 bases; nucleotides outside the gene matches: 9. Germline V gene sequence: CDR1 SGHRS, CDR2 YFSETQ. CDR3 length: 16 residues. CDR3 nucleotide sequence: TGCGCCAGCAAGCGGGTAGCGGGGGCCGACACCGGGGAGCTGTTTTTT. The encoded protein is CASKRVAGADTGELFF.

The CDR3 nucleotides are TGTGCCAGCAGCAACCGGGGGGGCGTTTTGGCTTTCTTT. This translates into CASSNRGGVLAFF. V is TRBV13 and J is TRBJ1-1; tentatively, D is TRBD1 (6 bases). Germline-derived CDR1 and CDR2 are PRHDT and FYEKMQ (reference sequence). This CDR3 comprises 13 residues. Trimming pared 5 bases from V and 11 bases from J, leaving 18 bases between.

CDR3 nucleotides: TGCGCGACAGGAAATTTCTATGGCTACACCTTC. Protein: CATGNFYGYTF. The chain recombines TRBV20-1 with TRBJ1-2, with D maybe TRBD1 (6 bases). The CDR3 runs to 11 residues. The germline gives CDR1 DFQATT, CDR2 SNEGSKA (reference sequence).

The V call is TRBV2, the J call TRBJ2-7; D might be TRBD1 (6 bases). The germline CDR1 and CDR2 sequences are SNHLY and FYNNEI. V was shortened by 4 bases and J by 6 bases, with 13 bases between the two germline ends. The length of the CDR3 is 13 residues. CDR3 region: CASSGAGVSEQYF. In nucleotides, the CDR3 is TGTGCCAGCAGTGGGGCAGGGGTTAGCGAGCAGTACTTC.

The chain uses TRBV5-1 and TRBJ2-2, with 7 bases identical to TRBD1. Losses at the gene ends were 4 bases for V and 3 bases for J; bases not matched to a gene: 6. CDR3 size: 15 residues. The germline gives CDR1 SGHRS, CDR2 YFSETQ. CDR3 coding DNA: TGCGCCAGCAGCGCGACCGGGACAGACACCGGGGAGCTGTTTTTT. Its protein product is CASSATGTDTGELFF. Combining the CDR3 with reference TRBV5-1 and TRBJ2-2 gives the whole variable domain KAGVTQTPRYLIKTRGQQVTLSCSPISGHRSVSWYQQTPGQGLQFLFEYFSETQRNKGNFPGRFSGRQFSNSRSEMNVSTLELGDSALYLCASSATGTDTGELFFGEGSRLTVL.

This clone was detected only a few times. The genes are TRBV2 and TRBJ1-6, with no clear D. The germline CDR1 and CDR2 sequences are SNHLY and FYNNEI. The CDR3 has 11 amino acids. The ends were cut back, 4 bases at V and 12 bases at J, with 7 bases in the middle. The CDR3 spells CASSGEGPLHF. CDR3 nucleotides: TGTGCCAGCAGTGGCGAGGGACCCCTCCACTTT.

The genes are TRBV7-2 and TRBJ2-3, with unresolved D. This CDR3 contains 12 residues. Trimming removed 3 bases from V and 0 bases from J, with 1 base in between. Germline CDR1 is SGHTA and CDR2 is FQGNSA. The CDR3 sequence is CASSFSTDTQYF. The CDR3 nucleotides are TGTGCCAGCAGCTTTAGCACAGATACGCAGTATTTT.

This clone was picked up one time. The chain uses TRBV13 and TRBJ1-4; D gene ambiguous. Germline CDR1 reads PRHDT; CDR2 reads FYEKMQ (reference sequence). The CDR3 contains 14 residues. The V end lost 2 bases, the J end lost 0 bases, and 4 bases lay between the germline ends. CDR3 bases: TGTGCCAGCAGCTTAAGATCAACTAATGAAAAACTGTTTTTT. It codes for CASSLRSTNEKLFF.

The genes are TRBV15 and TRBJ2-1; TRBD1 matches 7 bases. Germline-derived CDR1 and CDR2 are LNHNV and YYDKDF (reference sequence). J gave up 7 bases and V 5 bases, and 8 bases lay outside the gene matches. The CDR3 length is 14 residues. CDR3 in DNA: TGTGCCACCAGCCTGGGGACAGTAGGAAATGAGCAGTTCTTC. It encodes CATSLGTVGNEQFF.

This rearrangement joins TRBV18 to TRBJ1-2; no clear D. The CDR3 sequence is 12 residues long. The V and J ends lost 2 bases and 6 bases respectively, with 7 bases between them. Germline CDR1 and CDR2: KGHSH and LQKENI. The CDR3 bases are TGTGCCAGCTCACCAGTGCCTGATGGCTACACCTTC. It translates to CASSPVPDGYTF.

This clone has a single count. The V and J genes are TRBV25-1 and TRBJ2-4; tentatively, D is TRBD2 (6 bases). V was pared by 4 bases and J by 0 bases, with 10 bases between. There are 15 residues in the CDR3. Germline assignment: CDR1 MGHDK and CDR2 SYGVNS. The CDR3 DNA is TGTGCCAGCAGTGGCGGGGACTTAGCCAAAAACATTCAGTACTTC. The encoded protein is CASSGGDLAKNIQYF.

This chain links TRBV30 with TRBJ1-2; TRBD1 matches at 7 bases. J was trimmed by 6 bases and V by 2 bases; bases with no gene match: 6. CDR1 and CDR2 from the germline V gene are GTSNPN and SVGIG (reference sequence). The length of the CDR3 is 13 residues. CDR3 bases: TGTGCCTGGAGTATAGGGGGCCAACATGGCTACACCTTC. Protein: CAWSIGGQHGYTF.